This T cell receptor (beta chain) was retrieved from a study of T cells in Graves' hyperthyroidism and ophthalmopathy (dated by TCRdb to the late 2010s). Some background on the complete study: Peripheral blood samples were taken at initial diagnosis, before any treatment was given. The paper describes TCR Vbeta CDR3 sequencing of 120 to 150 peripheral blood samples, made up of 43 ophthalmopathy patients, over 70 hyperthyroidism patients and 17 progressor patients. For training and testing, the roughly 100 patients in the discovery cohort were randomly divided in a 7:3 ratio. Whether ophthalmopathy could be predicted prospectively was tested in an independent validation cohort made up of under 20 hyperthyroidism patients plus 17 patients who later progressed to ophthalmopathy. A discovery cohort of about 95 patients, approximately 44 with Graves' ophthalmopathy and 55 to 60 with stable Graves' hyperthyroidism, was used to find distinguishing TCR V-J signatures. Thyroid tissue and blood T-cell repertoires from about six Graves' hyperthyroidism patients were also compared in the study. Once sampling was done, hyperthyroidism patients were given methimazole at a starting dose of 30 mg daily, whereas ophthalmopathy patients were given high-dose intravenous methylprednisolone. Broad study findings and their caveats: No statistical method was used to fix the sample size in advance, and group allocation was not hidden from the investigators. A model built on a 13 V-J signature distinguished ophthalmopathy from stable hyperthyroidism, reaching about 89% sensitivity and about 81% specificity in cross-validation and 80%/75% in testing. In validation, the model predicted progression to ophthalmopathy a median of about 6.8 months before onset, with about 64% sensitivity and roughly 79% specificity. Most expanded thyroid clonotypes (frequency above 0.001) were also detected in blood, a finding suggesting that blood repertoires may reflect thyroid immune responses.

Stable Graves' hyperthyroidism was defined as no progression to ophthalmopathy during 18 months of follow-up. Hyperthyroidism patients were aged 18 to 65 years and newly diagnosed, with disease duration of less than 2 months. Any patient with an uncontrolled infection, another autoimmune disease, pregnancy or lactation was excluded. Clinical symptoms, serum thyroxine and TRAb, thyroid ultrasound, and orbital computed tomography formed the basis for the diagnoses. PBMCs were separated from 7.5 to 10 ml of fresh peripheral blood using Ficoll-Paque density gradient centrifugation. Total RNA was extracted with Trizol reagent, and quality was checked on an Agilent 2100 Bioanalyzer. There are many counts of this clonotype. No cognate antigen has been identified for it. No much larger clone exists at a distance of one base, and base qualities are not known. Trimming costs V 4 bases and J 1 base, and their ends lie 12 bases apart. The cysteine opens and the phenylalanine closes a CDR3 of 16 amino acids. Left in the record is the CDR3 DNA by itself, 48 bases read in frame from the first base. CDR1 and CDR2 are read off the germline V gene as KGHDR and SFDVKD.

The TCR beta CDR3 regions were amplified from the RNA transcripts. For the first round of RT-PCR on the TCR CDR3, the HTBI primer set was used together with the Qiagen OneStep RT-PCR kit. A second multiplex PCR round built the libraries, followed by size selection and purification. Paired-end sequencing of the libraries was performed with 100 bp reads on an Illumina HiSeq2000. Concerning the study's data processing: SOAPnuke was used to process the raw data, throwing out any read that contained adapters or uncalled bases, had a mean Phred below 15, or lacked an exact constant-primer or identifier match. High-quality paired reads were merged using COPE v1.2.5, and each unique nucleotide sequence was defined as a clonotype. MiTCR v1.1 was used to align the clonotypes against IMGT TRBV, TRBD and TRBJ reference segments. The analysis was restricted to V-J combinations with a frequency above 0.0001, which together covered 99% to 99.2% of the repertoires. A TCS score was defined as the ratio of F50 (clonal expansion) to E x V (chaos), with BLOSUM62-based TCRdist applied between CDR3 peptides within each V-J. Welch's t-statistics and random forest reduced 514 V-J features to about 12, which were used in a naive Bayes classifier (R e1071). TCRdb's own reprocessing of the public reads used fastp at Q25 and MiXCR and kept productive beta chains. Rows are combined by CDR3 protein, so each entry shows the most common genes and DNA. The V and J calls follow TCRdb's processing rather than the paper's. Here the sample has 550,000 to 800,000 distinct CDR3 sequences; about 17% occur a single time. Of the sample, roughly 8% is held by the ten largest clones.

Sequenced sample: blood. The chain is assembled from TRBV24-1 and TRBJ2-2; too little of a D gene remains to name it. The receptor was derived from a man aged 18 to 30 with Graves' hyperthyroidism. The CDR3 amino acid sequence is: CATSEFDGVNTGELFF. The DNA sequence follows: TGTGCCACCAGTGAGTTTGACGGAGTGAACACCGGGGAGCTGTTTTTT.